These 21 T cell receptor beta chains originate from one sample sequenced in a study of response to subunit inactivated influenza vaccine. One entry per CDR3 protein results from TCRdb running MiXCR on the RT-PCR reads. The sample consists of 490,000 or so distinct CDR3 sequences, approximately 7.6% of them appearing once. Sequenced here: PBMCs from blood, sampled around 25 months after vaccination. The source is a man aged 50-75 years who received an inactivated influenza vaccine.

There are a few counts of this clonotype. The chain joins TRBV12-3 or TRBV12-4 to TRBJ1-5; 9 bases align to TRBD1. The ends lost 5 bases at V and 4 bases at J; junction bases unmatched: 3. The CDR3 extends over 14 amino acids. The CDR3 region is CASSMGTGNQPQHF. The CDR3 region has the DNA TGTGCCAGCAGTATGGGGACAGGGAATCAGCCCCAGCATTTT.

The V and J genes are TRBV5-1 and TRBJ1-2; D is unresolved. Trimming stripped 1 base from V and 7 bases from J, with 14 bases between. The CDR3 loop spans 14 amino acids. The germline V gene has CDR1 SGHRS and CDR2 YFSETQ. Here the CDR3 reads CASSLSPGSGGYTF. For the CDR3, the DNA is TGCGCCAGCAGCTTGAGTCCGGGATCGGGTGGCTACACCTTC.

This clonotype has a count of ten or more. The chain is built from TRBV5-1 and TRBJ2-2; the D gene could be TRBD1 or TRBD2 (5 bases each). This CDR3 has 14 amino acids. V was shortened by 5 bases and J by 0 bases, with 8 bases between the two germline ends. From germline, CDR1 is SGHRS and CDR2 YFSETQ. CDR3 amino acids: CASSVGANTGELFF. CDR3 sequence (DNA): TGCGCCAGCAGTGTGGGGGCGAACACCGGGGAGCTGTTTTTT. Combining the CDR3 with reference TRBV5-1 and TRBJ2-2 gives the whole variable domain KAGVTQTPRYLIKTRGQQVTLSCSPISGHRSVSWYQQTPGQGLQFLFEYFSETQRNKGNFPGRFSGRQFSNSRSEMNVSTLELGDSALYLCASSVGANTGELFFGEGSRLTVL.

The chain has TRBV11-1 and TRBJ2-7, with 10 bases identical to TRBD2. The CDR3 is 17 amino acids. With 5 bases clipped from V and 7 bases from J, the junction kept 17 bases outside the gene matches. Germline assignment: CDR1 SGHAT and CDR2 FQDESV (reference sequence). CDR3 DNA sequence: TGTGCCAGCAGCAAGGATATCCAGCGGGAGGGCCGCTGGGAGCAGTACTTC. It codes for CASSKDIQREGRWEQYF.

This clonotype showed up many times. The CDR3 loop is CSVTGQGSGYTF. The CDR3 DNA reads TGCAGTGTAACGGGGCAGGGGTCCGGCTACACCTTC. V and J are TRBV20-1 and TRBJ1-2; tentatively, D is TRBD1 (6 bases). Trimming removed 7 bases from V and 8 bases from J, with 17 bases in between. CDR1 and CDR2 from the germline V gene are DFQATT and SNEGSKA (reference sequence). CDR3 length: 12 residues.

V is TRBV5-1 and J is TRBJ2-3; D unresolved. The ends were cut back, 1 base at V and 2 bases at J, with 8 bases in the middle. Germline loops: CDR1 SGHRS, CDR2 YFSETQ. There are 14 residues in the CDR3. CDR3: CASSLSQPTDTQYF. The CDR3 DNA reads TGCGCCAGCAGCTTGTCCCAGCCCACAGATACGCAGTATTTT.

A few counts support this clonotype. The chain joins TRBV10-3 to TRBJ2-2; TRBD1 is a possible D gene (5 bases). This CDR3 is built from 16 residues. Between the trimmed V and J ends, which lost 5 bases and 6 bases, there was a span of 19 bases. The germline V gene has CDR1 ENHRY and CDR2 SYGVKD. The CDR3: CAISPRAGLRSGELFF. In DNA, the CDR3 is TGTGCCATCAGTCCCAGGGCAGGGCTTAGGTCCGGGGAGCTGTTTTTT.

This rearrangement joins TRBV7-6 to TRBJ2-3; 8 nucleotides agree with TRBD2. Per the germline V gene, CDR1 is SGHVS and CDR2 is FNYEAQ. The CDR3 is 16 amino acids. Unmatched junction bases numbered 6, after V lost 0 bases and J lost 4 bases. The CDR3, as DNA: TGTGCCAGCAGCTTAGCGTGGCGGGAGGCTGCAGATACGCAGTATTTT. As protein: CASSLAWREAADTQYF.

Many counts were recorded for this clonotype. The V call is TRBV29-1, the J call TRBJ2-3; 7 nucleotides agree with TRBD1. The CDR3 extends over 12 amino acids. The germline V gene has CDR1 SQVTM and CDR2 ANQGSEA. V trimming: 4 bases; J trimming: 6 bases; junction bases outside the gene matches: 4. The CDR3 DNA follows: TGCAGCGTTGTGAGGGGGCGGGATACGCAGTATTTT. It yields the protein CSVVRGRDTQYF.

This chain joins TRBV19 and TRBJ1-2; TRBD1 agrees at 9 bases. The CDR3 extends over 14 amino acids. In germline, CDR1 is LNHDA, CDR2 SQIVND (reference sequence). The junction had 9 bases not matched to a gene; V was cut back by 9 bases and J by 4 bases. CDR3 in amino acids: CASNPGQGIYGYTF. The CDR3 bases are TGTGCCAGCAACCCTGGACAGGGGATCTATGGCTACACCTTC.

This clonotype was detected a few times. V and J are TRBV4-3 and TRBJ1-1; possibly TRBD1 for D (6 bases). This CDR3 has 17 residues. Per germline, CDR1 LGHNA and CDR2 YSLEER. The germline V and J ends were trimmed by 1 base and 6 bases, with 21 bases remaining between them. For the CDR3, the DNA is TGCGCCAGCAGCCAAGTACAGGGAGTCAGGATGGCCGCTGAAGCTTTCTTT. It is translated as CASSQVQGVRMAAEAFF.

This chain uses TRBV5-5 with TRBJ2-5; the D is unclear. CDR1 is SGHKS, CDR2 YYEKEE, per germline (reference sequence). Trimming shortened V by 5 bases and J by 5 bases, and 28 bases separated the two germline ends. The CDR3 is 18 residues long. The chain's CDR3 is CASRPRPDGFKFRETQYF. The CDR3 DNA follows: TGTGCCAGCAGGCCTCGGCCCGACGGGTTTAAGTTTCGTGAGACCCAGTACTTC.

To note about this clonotype: One end of the junction fails to match germline, which may point to a read error. The rearrangement links TRBV20-1 to TRBJ2-3; 12 positions match TRBD2. Germline V gene lookup returns CDR1 DFQATT and CDR2 SNEGSKA (reference sequence). The CDR3 extends over 17 amino acids. The CDR3 sequence: CSSSPTLLAGGTDTQYF. The DNA of the CDR3 is TGCAGTTCTAGTCCCACCTTACTAGCGGGAGGAACAGATACGCAGTATTTT.

This clonotype appeared many times. The CDR3 loop reads CSARLTSGSTEAFF. CDR3 nucleotides: TGCAGTGCTAGACTTACGAGCGGGTCCACTGAAGCTTTCTTT. This sequence joins TRBV20-1 and TRBJ1-1; no firm D call. The CDR3 spans 14 residues. V was clipped by 2 bases and J by 4 bases, with 14 bases between them. From germline, CDR1 is DFQATT and CDR2 SNEGSKA (reference sequence).

This chain connects TRBV28 to TRBJ2-7; 7 positions match TRBD1. CDR1 is MDHEN, CDR2 SYDVKM, per germline. Trimming cost V 11 bases and J 4 bases; bases outside gene matches: 17. CDR3 size: 15 residues. CDR3 residues: CAWHYGTAVPYEQYF. CDR3 DNA sequence: TGTGCCTGGCACTATGGGACAGCCGTTCCGTACGAGCAGTACTTC.

This clonotype was seen a handful of times. CDR3 nucleotides: TGTGCCAGCAGCTGGAAATGGACAGGGTCCAACGAGCAGTACTTC. Translated, it gives CASSWKWTGSNEQYF. The chain links TRBV5-6 to TRBJ2-7; 8 bases map to TRBD1. The V and J ends lost 3 bases and 5 bases, in that order; junction bases with no gene match: 10. The CDR3 length is 15 residues. Per germline, CDR1 SGHDT and CDR2 YYEEEE.

This chain joins TRBV7-2 and TRBJ1-4, with TRBD1 as a possible D gene (5 bases). Germline V lookup: CDR1 SGHTA, CDR2 FQGNSA. V was trimmed by 4 bases and J by 5 bases, leaving 14 bases between them. The CDR3 loop spans 15 amino acids. CDR3 in amino acids: CASSYRDGLNEKLFF. The CDR3 region has the DNA TGTGCCAGCAGCTACCGGGACGGGCTCAATGAAAAACTGTTTTTT.

In this sample, this clonotype turned up many times. The rearrangement uses TRBV5-1 and TRBJ1-1, with 7 bases lining up with TRBD1. From germline, CDR1 is SGHRS and CDR2 YFSETQ. This CDR3 is 13 amino acids long. With 5 bases clipped from V and 6 bases from J, the junction kept 7 bases outside the gene matches. The CDR3 reads CASRYRGRAEAFF. The CDR3 nucleotides read TGCGCCAGCAGGTACAGGGGTCGGGCTGAAGCTTTCTTT.

The J gene is TRBJ1-2, the V gene TRBV6-5; 7 nucleotides line up with TRBD1. This CDR3 is built from 14 residues. With V trimmed by 5 bases and J by 4 bases, 7 bases remained unmatched. Germline values: CDR1 MNHEY, CDR2 SVGAGI. The CDR3 DNA reads TGTGCCAGCAGTAACAGATGGGACAGCTATGGCTACACCTTC. Amino acids: CASSNRWDSYGYTF.

In its sample, this clonotype was seen many times. V usage is TRBV7-9 and J usage is TRBJ2-1; no firm D call. Trimming took off 5 bases at V and 6 bases at J, with 14 bases between the two ends. This CDR3 region has 14 residues. Germline V gene sequence: CDR1 SEHNR, CDR2 FQNEAQ (reference sequence). DNA of the CDR3: TGTGCCAGCAGCCACTCGACCACTATCAATGAGCAGTTCTTC. Translating it yields CASSHSTTINEQFF.

This clonotype was seen ten or more times. The J gene is TRBJ2-3, the V gene TRBV7-9; TRBD2 aligns across 8 bases. Germline V gene lookup returns CDR1 SEHNR and CDR2 FQNEAQ (reference sequence). With V trimmed by 5 bases and J by 6 bases, 10 bases remained unmatched. The CDR3 has 15 amino acids. DNA of the CDR3: TGTGCCAGCAGCCGGTCGTCGGGGGGGTACGATACGCAGTATTTT. This encodes CASSRSSGGYDTQYF.